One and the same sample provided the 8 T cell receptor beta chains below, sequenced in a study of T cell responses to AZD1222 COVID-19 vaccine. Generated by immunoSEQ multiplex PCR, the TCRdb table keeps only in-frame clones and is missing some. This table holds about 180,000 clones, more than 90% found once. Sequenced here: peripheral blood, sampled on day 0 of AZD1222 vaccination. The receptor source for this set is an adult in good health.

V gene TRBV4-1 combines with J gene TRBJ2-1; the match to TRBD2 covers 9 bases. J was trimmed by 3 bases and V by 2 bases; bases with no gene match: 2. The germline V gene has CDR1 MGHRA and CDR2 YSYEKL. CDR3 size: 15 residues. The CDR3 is CASSQLAGIYNEQFF. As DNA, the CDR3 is TGCGCCAGCAGCCAACTAGCGGGGATCTACAATGAGCAGTTCTTC.

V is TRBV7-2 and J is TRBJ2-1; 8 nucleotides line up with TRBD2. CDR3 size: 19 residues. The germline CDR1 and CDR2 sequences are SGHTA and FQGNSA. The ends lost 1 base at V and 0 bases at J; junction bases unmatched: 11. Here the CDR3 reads CASSLDATSVFLSYNEQFF. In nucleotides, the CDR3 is TGTGCCAGCAGCTTAGATGCGACTAGCGTTTTCCTCTCCTACAATGAGCAGTTCTTC.

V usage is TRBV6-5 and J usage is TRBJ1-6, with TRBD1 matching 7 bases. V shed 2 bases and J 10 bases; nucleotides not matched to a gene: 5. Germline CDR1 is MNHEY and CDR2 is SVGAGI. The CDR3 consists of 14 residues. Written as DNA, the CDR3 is TGTGCCAGCAGTTACGACAGGGCCCTATCACCCCTCCACTTT. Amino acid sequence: CASSYDRALSPLHF.

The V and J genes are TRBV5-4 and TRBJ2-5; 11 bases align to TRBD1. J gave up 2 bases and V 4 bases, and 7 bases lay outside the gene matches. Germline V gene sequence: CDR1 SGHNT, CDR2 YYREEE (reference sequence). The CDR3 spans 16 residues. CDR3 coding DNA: TGTGCCAGCAGCGGGGGACAGGGGGGTTTACAAGAGACCCAGTACTTC. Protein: CASSGGQGGLQETQYF. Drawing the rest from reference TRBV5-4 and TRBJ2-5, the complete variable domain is ETGVTQSPTHLIKTRGQQVTLRCSSQSGHNTVSWYQQALGQGPQFIFQYYREEENGRGNFPPRFSGLQFPNYSSELNVNALELDDSALYLCASSGGQGGLQETQYFGPGTRLLVL.

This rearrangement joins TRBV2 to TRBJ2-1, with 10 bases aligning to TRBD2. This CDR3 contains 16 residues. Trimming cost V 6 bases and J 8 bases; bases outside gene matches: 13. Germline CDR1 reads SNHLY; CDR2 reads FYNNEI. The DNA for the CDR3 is TGTGCCAGCAGCACTCTAGCGGGAGATCAACGGGATGAGCAGTTCTTC. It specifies CASSTLAGDQRDEQFF.

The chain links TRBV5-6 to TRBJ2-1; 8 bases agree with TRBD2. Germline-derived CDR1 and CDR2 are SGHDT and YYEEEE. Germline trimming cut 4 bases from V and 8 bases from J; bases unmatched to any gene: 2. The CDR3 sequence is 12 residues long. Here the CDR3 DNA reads TGTGCCAGCAGCCCCGGGGGGGATGAGCAGTTCTTC. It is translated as CASSPGGDEQFF.

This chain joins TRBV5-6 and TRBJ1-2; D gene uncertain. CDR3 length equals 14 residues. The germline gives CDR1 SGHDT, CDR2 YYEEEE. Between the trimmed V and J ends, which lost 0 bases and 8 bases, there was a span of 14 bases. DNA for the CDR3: TGTGCCAGCAGCTTGGGTCCATCCGGAGAGGGCTACACCTTC. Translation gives CASSLGPSGEGYTF.

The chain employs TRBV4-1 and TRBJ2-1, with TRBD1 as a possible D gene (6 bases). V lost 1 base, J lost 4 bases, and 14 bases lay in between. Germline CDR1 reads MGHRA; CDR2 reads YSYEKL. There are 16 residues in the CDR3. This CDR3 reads CASSQVGQLLYNEQFF. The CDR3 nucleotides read TGCGCCAGCAGCCAAGTAGGACAGCTACTATACAATGAGCAGTTCTTC.